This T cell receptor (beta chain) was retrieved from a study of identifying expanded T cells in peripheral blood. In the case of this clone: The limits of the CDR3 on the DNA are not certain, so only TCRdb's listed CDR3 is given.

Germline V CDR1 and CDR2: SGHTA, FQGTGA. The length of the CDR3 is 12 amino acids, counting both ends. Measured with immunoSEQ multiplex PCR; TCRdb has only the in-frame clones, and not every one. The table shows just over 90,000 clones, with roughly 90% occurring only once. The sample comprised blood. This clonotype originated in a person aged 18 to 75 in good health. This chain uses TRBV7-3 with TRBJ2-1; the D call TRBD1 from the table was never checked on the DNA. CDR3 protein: CASSGVGQGAIF.